The next 30 T cell receptor beta chains were all read from a single sample in a study of identical twins. MiXCR, applied by TCRdb to the 5' RACE reads, yields one record per CDR3 protein. This table holds nearly 650,000 distinct CDR3 sequences, 7.1% found once. Another study also made use of these data, one on yellow fever vaccine responses in identical twins.

The sequenced sample was PBMCs. Source of these receptors: a woman younger than 35 in good health.

This chain connects TRBV6-1 to TRBJ2-6, with 7 bases lining up with TRBD2. The length of the CDR3 is 14 residues. The trim removed 7 bases at V and 3 bases at J, leaving 3 bases unmatched. Looked up from germline, CDR1 is MNHNS and CDR2 is SASEGT. The CDR3 loop is CASTGRLGANVLTF. CDR3 nucleotides: TGTGCCAGCACCGGGAGGCTTGGGGCCAACGTCCTGACTTTC.

V usage is TRBV7-6 and J usage is TRBJ2-3; D unclear. The V gene's germline CDR1 is SGHVS and CDR2 FNYEAQ. The CDR3 is 13 amino acids. V shed 5 bases and J shed 4 bases, with 10 bases lying between them. This chain's CDR3 is CASSLPISDTQYF. The CDR3 DNA sequence: TGTGCCAGCAGCCTGCCTATATCAGATACGCAGTATTTT.

A few counts support this clonotype. The V gene is TRBV4-1, the J gene TRBJ2-3; D is ambiguous. This CDR3 is built from 12 residues. The germline gives CDR1 MGHRA, CDR2 YSYEKL. The V end was cut by 5 bases, the J end by 4 bases, with 7 bases between. This CDR3 reads CASSSNPDTQYF. The CDR3 DNA sequence: TGCGCCAGCAGCTCGAACCCAGATACGCAGTATTTT.

This clonotype was recorded at least ten times. J is TRBJ2-5 and V is TRBV5-1; unclear D gene. CDR1 SGHRS and CDR2 YFSETQ come from the germline V gene. The CDR3 is 14 amino acids. V lost 0 bases to trimming and J lost 2 bases, with 8 bases between them. The CDR3 coding sequence is TGCGCCAGCAGCTTGGTTACGATTCAAGAGACCCAGTACTTC. This encodes CASSLVTIQETQYF.

This chain uses TRBV20-1 with TRBJ2-7, with 8 bases aligning to TRBD1. Germline V gene data show CDR1 as DFQATT and CDR2 as SNEGSKA (reference sequence). The CDR3 is 11 residues long. After removal of 6 bases from V and 7 bases from J, the junction contained 5 bases not matched to a gene. The CDR3, as DNA: TGCAGTGCCAGACAGGGGTTGGAGCAGTACTTC. Its protein is CSARQGLEQYF.

CDR3: CASSFGDTSYQETQYF. CDR3 sequence (DNA): TGTGCCAGCAGTTTCGGGGACACATCGTACCAAGAGACCCAGTACTTC. The V gene is TRBV12-3 or TRBV12-4, the J gene TRBJ2-5; perhaps TRBD1 as D (6 bases). V gave up 3 bases and J gave up 0 bases, with 14 bases separating them. The CDR3 runs to 16 residues.

The V gene is TRBV24-1, the J gene TRBJ2-1, with D perhaps given as TRBD1 or TRBD2 (5 bases each). The V gene's germline CDR1 is KGHDR and CDR2 SFDVKD. The CDR3 runs 15 residues. V shed 6 bases and J shed 6 bases, with 17 bases lying between them. CDR3 sequence: CATSPWGSGSNEQFF. DNA of the CDR3: TGTGCCACCAGTCCCTGGGGGTCAGGGTCCAATGAGCAGTTCTTC.

This clonotype has ten or more counts. The chain couples TRBV7-2 to TRBJ2-1; D uncertain. The V and J ends lost 5 bases and 6 bases respectively, with 11 bases between them. This CDR3 is 13 amino acids long. Germline V gene sequence: CDR1 SGHTA, CDR2 FQGNSA. CDR3 nucleotides: TGTGCCAGCAGCCTCGTCCTCTTCAATGAGCAGTTCTTC. Translation gives CASSLVLFNEQFF.

The table lists this clonotype with many counts. V is TRBV24-1 and J is TRBJ2-1; D ambiguous. The CDR3 is 17 amino acids. V lost 5 bases, J lost 0 bases, and 16 bases lay in between. Germline CDR1 KGHDR, CDR2 SFDVKD. In DNA form, the CDR3 reads TGTGCCACCAGTGTAGGATTGACTTCAAGCTCCTACAATGAGCAGTTCTTC. This codes for CATSVGLTSSSYNEQFF.

The gene calls are TRBV2 and TRBJ2-3, with D possibly TRBD2 on 5 matching bases. The V gene lost 7 bases and the J gene lost 3 bases, with 8 bases spanning the gap. There are 12 residues in the CDR3. Germline loops: CDR1 SNHLY, CDR2 FYNNEI. CDR3 loop: CASNGNTDTQYF. The CDR3 DNA reads as TGTGCCAGCAACGGGAATACAGATACGCAGTATTTT.

This rearrangement joins TRBV7-8 to TRBJ2-4; 7 nucleotides align to TRBD1. Germline loops: CDR1 SGHVS, CDR2 FQNEAQ. V lost 2 bases to trimming and J lost 1 base; unmatched junction nucleotides: 5. The CDR3 totals 16 residues. CDR3 loop: CASSLFPRGAKNIQYF. The CDR3 nucleotides read TGTGCCAGCAGCTTATTCCCCAGGGGGGCCAAAAACATTCAGTACTTC.

Regarding this clonotype: This may be a read error, as it is one base from a much larger clone. J is TRBJ2-2 and V is TRBV7-3; 9 nucleotides align to TRBD1. J gave up 4 bases and V 7 bases, and 1 base lay outside the gene matches. CDR1 is SGHTA and CDR2 is FQGTGA in the germline V gene. CDR3 length: 13 residues. CDR3: CASKTGGTGELFF. For the CDR3, the DNA is TGTGCCAGCAAGACAGGGGGCACCGGGGAGCTGTTTTTT.

V usage is TRBV14 and J usage is TRBJ2-1; 8 bases are a match to TRBD1. This CDR3 spans 18 amino acids. CDR1 and CDR2 from the germline V gene are SGHDN and FVKESK. Germline trimming cut 2 bases from V and 1 base from J; bases unmatched to any gene: 10. CDR3 DNA: TGTGCCAGCAGCCAACTCACCCCCCGGGACAGGTCCTACAATGAGCAGTTCTTC. This codes for CASSQLTPRDRSYNEQFF.

This rearrangement joins TRBV5-1 to TRBJ2-5; TRBD2 matches at 11 bases. Per the germline V gene, CDR1 is SGHRS and CDR2 is YFSETQ. This CDR3 has 16 residues. J lost 2 bases, V lost 4 bases, and 7 bases had no gene match. As DNA, the CDR3 is TGCGCCAGCAGCCCCGGACTAGCGGGCCGTCAAGAGACCCAGTACTTC. This translates into CASSPGLAGRQETQYF.

This clonotype was seen a few times. The V and J genes are TRBV5-1 and TRBJ2-5, with 11 bases lining up with TRBD2. Germline V gives CDR1 SGHRS, CDR2 YFSETQ. The CDR3 contains 17 residues. Germline trimming cut 4 bases from V and 5 bases from J; bases unmatched to any gene: 13. For the CDR3, the DNA is TGCGCCAGCAGCCCCGCAGTTACTAGCGGGAGCGTGGAGACCCAGTACTTC. Translating it yields CASSPAVTSGSVETQYF.

The chain couples TRBV7-2 to TRBJ2-1, with 12 positions matching TRBD2. Germline V gives CDR1 SGHTA, CDR2 FQGNSA. This CDR3 spans 16 amino acids. The trim removed 4 bases at V and 5 bases at J, leaving 6 bases unmatched. The CDR3 spells CASSSLAGGRHNEQFF. As DNA, the CDR3 is TGTGCCAGCAGCTCACTAGCGGGGGGCCGCCACAATGAGCAGTTCTTC. The full variable domain, in which reference TRBV7-2 and TRBJ2-1 provide the parts outside the CDR3, is GAGVSQSPSNKVTEKGKDVELRCDPISGHTALYWYRQSLGQGLEFLIYFQGNSAPDKSGLPSDRFSAERTGGSVSTLTIQRTQQEDSAVYLCASSSLAGGRHNEQFFGPGTRLTVL.

This clonotype was seen at least ten times. V usage is TRBV12-3 or TRBV12-4 and J usage is TRBJ2-3; 9 bases line up with TRBD2. V lost 3 bases to trimming and J lost 4 bases; unmatched junction nucleotides: 5. The CDR3 extends over 15 amino acids. The CDR3 sequence: CASSFGGRASDTQYF. The CDR3 DNA sequence: TGTGCCAGCAGTTTTGGCGGGAGGGCGTCAGATACGCAGTATTTT.

The V and J genes are TRBV28 and TRBJ1-6, with D tentatively TRBD1 (5 bases). Per germline, CDR1 MDHEN and CDR2 SYDVKM. CDR3 length: 14 residues. Trimming removed 9 bases from V and 4 bases from J, with 13 bases in between. The DNA of the CDR3 is TGTGCCAGTTCTAAGGGGAATTATAATTCACCCCTCCACTTT. Translation: CASSKGNYNSPLHF.

V and J are TRBV5-1 and TRBJ1-4; D is unresolved. The length of the CDR3 is 16 residues. The germline V gene has CDR1 SGHRS and CDR2 YFSETQ. V was pared by 0 bases and J by 5 bases, with 14 bases between. In DNA, the CDR3 is TGCGCCAGCAGCTTGGCTGGTGGAGATATCAATGAAAAACTGTTTTTT. Its translation: CASSLAGGDINEKLFF.

At least ten counts were recorded for this clonotype. The chain combines TRBV7-9 with TRBJ2-5; D is possibly TRBD2 (5 bases). Germline-derived CDR1 and CDR2 are SEHNR and FQNEAQ (reference sequence). The germline V and J ends were trimmed by 1 base and 2 bases, with 8 bases remaining between them. This CDR3 has 14 amino acids. CDR3: CASSLGTQQETQYF. The DNA of the CDR3 is TGTGCCAGCAGCTTAGGGACTCAGCAAGAGACCCAGTACTTC.

This clonotype occurred many times. This chain uses TRBV10-3 with TRBJ2-7, with D hard to call. In germline, CDR1 is ENHRY, CDR2 SYGVKD. The CDR3 is 13 residues long. V lost 2 bases and J 5 bases, leaving 10 bases between the germline ends. The CDR3 nucleotides read TGTGCCATCAGTGAGAGGGTTTCCCACGAGCAGTACTTC. Residues: CAISERVSHEQYF.

This clonotype was found a few times. CDR3 residues: CAIRGTSGYTDTQYF. As DNA, the CDR3 is TGTGCCATCAGAGGGACTAGCGGATACACAGATACGCAGTATTTT. The chain carries TRBV10-3 and TRBJ2-3, with 11 bases aligning to TRBD2. Germline loops: CDR1 ENHRY, CDR2 SYGVKD. With 6 bases clipped from V and 2 bases from J, the junction kept 4 bases outside the gene matches. This CDR3 has 15 residues.

This clonotype was detected ten times or more. The CDR3 sequence is CASSSGEDSNQPQHF. CDR3 sequence (DNA): TGTGCCAGCAGTTCAGGGGAGGATAGCAATCAGCCCCAGCATTTT. The chain couples TRBV2 to TRBJ1-5, with D possibly matching TRBD1 (6 bases). This CDR3 is 15 amino acids long. The germline V and J ends were trimmed by 5 bases and 0 bases, with 11 bases remaining between them. Germline CDR1 is SNHLY and CDR2 is FYNNEI. The whole variable domain, remainder taken from reference TRBV2 and TRBJ1-5, is EPEVTQTPSHQVTQMGQEVILRCVPISNHLYFYWYRQILGQKVEFLVSFYNNEISEKSEIFDDQFSVERPDGSNFTLKIRSTKLEDSAMYFCASSSGEDSNQPQHFGDGTRLSIL.

The table lists this clonotype with many counts. The rearrangement uses TRBV5-1 and TRBJ2-1, with D maybe TRBD1 (5 bases). Trimming cost V 0 bases and J 4 bases, with 8 bases left between them. The length of the CDR3 is 14 residues. Per the germline V gene, CDR1 is SGHRS and CDR2 is YFSETQ. The CDR3 loop is CASSLEQVYNEQFF. The CDR3 DNA reads as TGCGCCAGCAGCTTGGAACAGGTTTACAATGAGCAGTTCTTC.

This chain links TRBV20-1 with TRBJ2-3; D is ambiguous. The CDR3 runs 11 residues. Germline V gene data show CDR1 as DFQATT and CDR2 as SNEGSKA (reference sequence). This chain's CDR3 is CFPGVADTQYF. CDR3 nucleotide sequence: TGCTTTCCCGGTGTGGCAGATACGCAGTATTTT.

This clonotype came up many times. The CDR3 nucleotides are TGTGCCAGCAGCTTCGGGGTGGGCAGGACGCCCCAGCATTTT. This codes for CASSFGVGRTPQHF. The chain links TRBV3-1 to TRBJ1-5; D is uncertain. V was cut by 5 bases and J by 9 bases, with 17 bases left in between. Germline V lookup: CDR1 LGHDT, CDR2 YNNKEL (reference sequence). The CDR3 has 14 residues.

This clonotype appeared once. A junction end diverges from the germline sequence, so it may reflect a read error. The chain couples TRBV5-1 to TRBJ2-2; a possible D gene is TRBD2 (6 bases). Per germline, CDR1 SGHRS and CDR2 YFSETQ. The CDR3 sequence is 14 residues long. The CDR3 here is CASSFVLGSGGLFF. Here the CDR3 DNA reads TGCGCCAGCAGCTTCGTTTTGGGATCCGGGGGGCTGTTTTTT.

This clonotype was seen only a few times. The chain is built from TRBV28 and TRBJ2-7, with a possible D match to TRBD1 (5 bases). Per the germline V gene, CDR1 is MDHEN and CDR2 is SYDVKM. The CDR3 covers 13 residues. Deletions cut 6 bases from V and 2 bases from J, with 11 bases between. CDR3 region: CASSLDSPYEQYV. The CDR3 DNA follows: TGTGCCAGCAGCCTTGACAGTCCCTACGAGCAGTACGTC.

CDR3 protein: CASSLTLPGNEQFF. The CDR3 DNA reads as TGTGCCAGCAGCCTCACCCTACCCGGTAATGAGCAGTTCTTC. The chain has TRBV12-3 or TRBV12-4 and TRBJ2-1; no firm D call. Trimming pared 6 bases from V and 7 bases from J, leaving 16 bases between. This CDR3 region has 14 residues.

The sample holds many counts of this clonotype. This rearrangement joins TRBV5-5 to TRBJ2-2; D call uncertain. V lost 0 bases and J lost 7, with 10 bases in between. Germline lookup yields CDR1 SGHKS and CDR2 YYEKEE (reference sequence). The CDR3 is 14 residues long. The CDR3 protein is CASSLEWVGGELFF. For the CDR3, the DNA is TGTGCCAGCAGCTTGGAGTGGGTAGGCGGGGAGCTGTTTTTT.